This T cell receptor (beta chain) was captured by sequencing in a study of T cell changes during pregnancy in multiple sclerosis. Germline V gene data show CDR1 as SQVTM and CDR2 as ANQGSEA. The CDR3 is 15 residues long. Trimming removed 4 bases at V and 1 base at J, with 16 bases between. Here immunoSEQ multiplex PCR was the method, and the copy in TCRdb shows in-frame clones only, minus some. The sample records about 100,000 clones, approximately 92% being singletons. The sequence was collected from a female donor with multiple sclerosis, enrolled in a pregnancy study. The rearrangement uses TRBV29-1 and TRBJ1-1, with D tentatively TRBD1 (5 bases). Sequences were derived from peripheral blood, sampled in the second trimester of pregnancy. The CDR3 region has the DNA TGCAGCGTTGGGCCCTCTGGGGGGAGGAACACTGAAGCTTTCTTT. This sequence encodes CSVGPSGGRNTEAFF.